Presented here are 12 T cell receptor beta chains from one specimen sequenced in a study of OX40 agonist ivuxolimab in advanced cancers. This table comes from immunoSEQ multiplex PCR, and its TCRdb copy is limited to in-frame clones, with some not included. The sample lists roughly 56,000 clones; approximately 83% were seen once. The material was CD4+ or CD8+ T cells sorted from blood, obtained in a trial of the OX40 agonist ivuxolimab. The receptors were sampled from an adult with an advanced solid tumor such as melanoma, head and neck, liver or kidney cancer.

The rearrangement joins TRBV5-4 to TRBJ1-2; no clear D gene. The CDR3 loop spans 16 amino acids. Germline values: CDR1 SGHNT, CDR2 YYREEE (reference sequence). V was cut by 5 bases and J by 4 bases, with 21 bases left in between. For the CDR3, the DNA is TGTGCCAGCAGTAGAGTGAGCACGGAAGGAGGCTATGGCTACACCTTC. This gives the protein CASSRVSTEGGYGYTF.

In this sample, this clone turned up a few times. The gene calls are TRBV6-5 and TRBJ1-5, with D unclear. The germline V and J ends were trimmed by 4 bases and 4 bases, with 8 bases remaining between them. The CDR3 totals 13 residues. Germline lookup yields CDR1 MNHEY and CDR2 SVGAGI. CDR3 sequence: CASSFYENQPQHF. The CDR3 bases are TGTGCCAGCAGTTTCTACGAAAATCAGCCCCAGCATTTT.

CDR3 sequence: CASRASGIINTQYF. The CDR3 DNA reads as TGTGCCAGCAGGGCTAGCGGGATAATAAATACGCAGTATTTT. The rearrangement joins TRBV28 to TRBJ2-3; 9 bases are shared with TRBD2. This CDR3 region has 14 residues. V was clipped by 6 bases and J by 7 bases; unmatched bases: 8. Per germline, CDR1 MDHEN and CDR2 SYDVKM. The full variable domain, completed using reference TRBV28 and TRBJ2-3, is DVKVTQSSRYLVKRTGEKVFLECVQDMDHENMFWYRQDPGLGLRLIYFSYDVKMKEKGDIPEGYSVSREKKERFSLILESASTNQTSMYLCASRASGIINTQYFGPGTRLTVL.

The chain couples TRBV5-4 to TRBJ2-3, with D unresolved. Trimming shortened V by 4 bases and J by 3 bases, and 15 bases separated the two germline ends. The CDR3 has 15 residues. Looked up from germline, CDR1 is SGHNT and CDR2 is YYREEE (reference sequence). The chain's CDR3 is CASSRTNQKTDTQYF. The CDR3 DNA follows: TGTGCCAGCAGCCGAACCAACCAGAAGACAGATACGCAGTATTTT.

The CDR3 nucleotides read TGTGCCAGCAGAAGACGGATAGATAGCAATCAGCCCCAGCATTTT. This gives the protein CASRRRIDSNQPQHF. The chain carries TRBV6-6 and TRBJ1-5; D uncertain. Trimming removed 6 bases from V and 0 bases from J, with 12 bases in between. Looked up from germline, CDR1 is MNHNY and CDR2 is SVGAGI (reference sequence). The CDR3 loop spans 15 amino acids.

The rearrangement links TRBV15 to TRBJ1-1; no definite D call. Trimming shortened V by 1 base and J by 4 bases, and 25 bases separated the two germline ends. Germline CDR1 is LNHNV and CDR2 is YYDKDF (reference sequence). The length of the CDR3 is 19 residues. CDR3 in amino acids: CATSRVLLRMWEEGTEAFF. CDR3 in DNA: TGTGCCACCAGCAGAGTGCTATTGCGGATGTGGGAAGAGGGCACTGAAGCTTTCTTT. The full variable domain, in which reference TRBV15 and TRBJ1-1 provide the parts outside the CDR3, is DAMVIQNPRYQVTQFGKPVTLSCSQTLNHNVMYWYQQKSSQAPKLLFHYYDKDFNNEADTPDNFQSRRPNTSFCFLDIRSPGLGDTAMYLCATSRVLLRMWEEGTEAFFGQGTRLTVV.

This clone was counted only a few times. This sequence joins TRBV2 and TRBJ2-4; 9 bases map to TRBD2. The CDR3 is 15 amino acids. V was pared by 8 bases and J by 9 bases, with 14 bases of the junction left unmatched. The V gene's germline CDR1 is SNHLY and CDR2 FYNNEI. CDR3 bases: TGTGCCAGCTTAGCGGGAGAACTCACCCCTGGCATTCAGTACTTC. Its protein product is CASLAGELTPGIQYF.

The chain recombines TRBV7-6 with TRBJ1-2, with 7 bases lining up with TRBD1. J lost 2 bases, V lost 5 bases, and 2 bases had no gene match. The CDR3 length is 13 residues. CDR1 SGHVS and CDR2 FNYEAQ come from the germline V gene. The CDR3: CASSPGQNYGYTF. The CDR3, as DNA: TGTGCCAGCAGCCCGGGACAGAACTATGGCTACACCTTC.

V and J are TRBV11-3 and TRBJ1-3; D ambiguous. Trimming pared 5 bases from V and 6 bases from J, leaving 14 bases between. The CDR3 is 14 amino acids. Germline CDR1 and CDR2: SGHNT and YENEEA. The CDR3 sequence: CASSRGPSENTIYF. CDR3 DNA: TGTGCCAGCAGCCGAGGACCCTCCGAAAACACCATATATTTT.

The gene calls are TRBV4-1 and TRBJ2-7, with D hard to call. CDR3 length equals 13 residues. Deletions cut 5 bases from V and 6 bases from J, with 14 bases between. CDR1 and CDR2 (germline): MGHRA, YSYEKL. The CDR3 sequence is CASSDQLESEQYF. The CDR3 DNA reads TGCGCCAGCAGCGACCAACTTGAAAGCGAGCAGTACTTC.

This clone has only one observation. V usage is TRBV11-3 and J usage is TRBJ2-1; 8 nucleotides agree with TRBD1. The length of the CDR3 is 15 residues. With V trimmed by 8 bases and J by 7 bases, 13 bases remained unmatched. From germline, CDR1 is SGHNT and CDR2 YENEEA. CDR3 bases: TGTGCCAGCTCCTCAGGGACAGGAGGAACTAATGAGCAGTTCTTC. Amino acid sequence: CASSSGTGGTNEQFF.

The V gene is TRBV28, the J gene TRBJ2-5; TRBD1 is a possible D gene (5 bases). With 5 bases removed from V and 0 bases from J, the gap between germline ends came to 10 bases. The CDR3 has 14 residues. CDR1 is MDHEN and CDR2 is SYDVKM in the germline V gene. This CDR3 reads CASSTQGYQETQYF. The CDR3 DNA is TGTGCCAGCAGTACCCAGGGTTACCAAGAGACCCAGTACTTC.